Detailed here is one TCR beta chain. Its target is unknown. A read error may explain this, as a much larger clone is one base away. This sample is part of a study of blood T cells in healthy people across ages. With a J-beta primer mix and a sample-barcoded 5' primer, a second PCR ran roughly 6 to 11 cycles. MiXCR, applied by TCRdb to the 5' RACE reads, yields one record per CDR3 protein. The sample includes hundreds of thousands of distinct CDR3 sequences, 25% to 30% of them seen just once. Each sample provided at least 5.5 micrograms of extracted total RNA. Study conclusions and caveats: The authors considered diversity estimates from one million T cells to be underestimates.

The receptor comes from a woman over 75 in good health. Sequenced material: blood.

In DNA form, the CDR3 reads TGTGTCAGCAGCGTAGCTGAAACTAGCGGGGGGAGGCAGTTCTTC. Translated: CVSSVAETSGGRQFF. V usage is TRBV9 and J usage is TRBJ2-1; TRBD2 matches at 12 bases. The CDR3 contains 15 residues. Germline CDR1 SGDLS, CDR2 YYNGEE. Full variable domain (rest looked up from reference TRBV9 and TRBJ2-1): DSGVTQTPKHLITATGQRVTLRCSPRSGDLSVYWYQQSLDQGLQFLIQYYNGEERAKGNILERFSAQQFPDLHSELNLSSLELGDSALYFCVSSVAETSGGRQFFGPGTRLTVL.